This T cell receptor beta chain was observed in a study of blood T cell repertoires in COVID-19. This clone showed up many times. Using immunoSEQ multiplex PCR, the repertoire was profiled, and TCRdb retains in-frame clones only, with some absent. The sample shows fewer than 250,000 clones, approximately 80% of them seen only once. Clinical history reported by participants formed the basis on which cohorts were assigned. Germline CDR1 reads SGHVS; CDR2 reads FQNEAQ. V lost 3 bases and J 0 bases, leaving 9 bases between the germline ends. This CDR3 is built from 15 residues. What was sequenced was PBMCs or T cells enriched from blood (not recorded which). The receptor comes from a man aged 55 to 70 who had recovered from COVID-19. The chain joins TRBV7-8 to TRBJ1-3, with a possible D match to TRBD1 (6 bases). The CDR3 region is CASSLGTPSGNTIYF. The CDR3 DNA reads as TGTGCCAGCAGCTTGGGGACACCCTCTGGAAACACCATATATTTT.